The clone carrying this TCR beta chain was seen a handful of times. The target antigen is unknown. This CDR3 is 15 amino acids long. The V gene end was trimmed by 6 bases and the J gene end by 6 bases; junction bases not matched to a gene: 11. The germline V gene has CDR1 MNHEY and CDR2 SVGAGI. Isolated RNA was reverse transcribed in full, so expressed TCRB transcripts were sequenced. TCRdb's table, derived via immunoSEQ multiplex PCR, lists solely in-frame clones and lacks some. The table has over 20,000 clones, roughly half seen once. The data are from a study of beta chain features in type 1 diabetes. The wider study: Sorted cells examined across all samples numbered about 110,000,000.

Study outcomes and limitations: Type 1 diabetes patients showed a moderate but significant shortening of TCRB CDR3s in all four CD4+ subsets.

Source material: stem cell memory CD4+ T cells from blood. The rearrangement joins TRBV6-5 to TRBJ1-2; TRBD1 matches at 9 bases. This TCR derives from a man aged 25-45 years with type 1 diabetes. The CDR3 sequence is CASSPGQGVLNGYTF. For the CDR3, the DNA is TGTGCCAGCAGCCCGGGACAGGGAGTTCTTAATGGCTACACCTTC.